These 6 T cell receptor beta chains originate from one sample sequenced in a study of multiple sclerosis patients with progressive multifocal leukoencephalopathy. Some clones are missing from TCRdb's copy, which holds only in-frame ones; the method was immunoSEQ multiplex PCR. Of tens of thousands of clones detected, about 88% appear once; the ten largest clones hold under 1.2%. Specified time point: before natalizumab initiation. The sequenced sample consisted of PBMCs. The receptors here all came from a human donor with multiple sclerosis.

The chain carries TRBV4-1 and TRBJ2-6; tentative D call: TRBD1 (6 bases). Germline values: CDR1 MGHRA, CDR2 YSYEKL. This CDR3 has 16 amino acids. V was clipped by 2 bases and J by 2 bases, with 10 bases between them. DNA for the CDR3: TGCGCCAGCAGCCAACCCGGACAGCCTGGGGCCAACGTCCTGACTTTC. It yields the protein CASSQPGQPGANVLTF.

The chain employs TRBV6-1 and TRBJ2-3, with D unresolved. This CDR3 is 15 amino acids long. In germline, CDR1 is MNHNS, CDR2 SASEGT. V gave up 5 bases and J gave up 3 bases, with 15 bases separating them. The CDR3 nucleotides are TGTGCCAGCAGTCCCCGTGTGGCCGGGACAGATACGCAGTATTTT. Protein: CASSPRVAGTDTQYF.

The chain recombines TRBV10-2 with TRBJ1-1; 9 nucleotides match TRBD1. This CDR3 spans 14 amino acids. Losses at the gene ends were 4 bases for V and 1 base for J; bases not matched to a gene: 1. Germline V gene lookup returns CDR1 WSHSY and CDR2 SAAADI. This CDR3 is CASSVGQGNTEAFF. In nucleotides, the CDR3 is TGCGCCAGCAGTGTGGGACAGGGGAACACTGAAGCTTTCTTT.

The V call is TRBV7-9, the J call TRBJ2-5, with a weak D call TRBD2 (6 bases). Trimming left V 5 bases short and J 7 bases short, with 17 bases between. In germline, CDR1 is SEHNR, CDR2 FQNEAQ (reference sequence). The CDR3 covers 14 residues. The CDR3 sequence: CASSASSATWTQYF. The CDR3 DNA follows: TGTGCCAGCAGCGCCTCTAGCGCCACTTGGACCCAGTACTTC.

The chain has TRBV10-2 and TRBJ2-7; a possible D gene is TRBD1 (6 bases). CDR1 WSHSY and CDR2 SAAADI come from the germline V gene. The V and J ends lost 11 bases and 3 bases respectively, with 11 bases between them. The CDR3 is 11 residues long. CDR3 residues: CASRGGYEQYF. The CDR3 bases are TGCGCCTCCAGGGGCGGCTACGAGCAGTACTTC.

CDR3 residues: CASSQSGPGHEQYF. CDR3 coding DNA: TGCGCCAGCAGTCAATCAGGTCCAGGGCACGAGCAGTACTTC. V is TRBV23-1 and J is TRBJ2-7; D is possibly TRBD1 (5 bases). TRBV23-1 is treated as an ORF (open reading frame) with a function not yet certain. V was pared by 0 bases and J by 5 bases, with 11 bases between. The CDR3 sequence is 14 residues long.